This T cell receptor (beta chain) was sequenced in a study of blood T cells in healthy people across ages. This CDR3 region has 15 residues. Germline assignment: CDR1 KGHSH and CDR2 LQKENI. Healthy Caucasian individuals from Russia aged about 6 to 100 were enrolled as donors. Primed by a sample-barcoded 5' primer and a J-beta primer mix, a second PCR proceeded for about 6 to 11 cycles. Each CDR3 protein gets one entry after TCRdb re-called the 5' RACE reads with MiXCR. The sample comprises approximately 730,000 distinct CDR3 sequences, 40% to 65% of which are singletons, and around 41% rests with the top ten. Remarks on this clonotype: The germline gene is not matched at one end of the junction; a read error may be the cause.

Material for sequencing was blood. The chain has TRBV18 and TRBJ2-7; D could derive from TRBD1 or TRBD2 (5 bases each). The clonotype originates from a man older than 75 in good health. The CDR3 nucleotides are TGTGCCGGCTCCCCTGGGACGGGAAGCTCCTACGAGCAGTACTTC. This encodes CAGSPGTGSSYEQYF.